This T cell receptor (beta chain) is drawn from a study of T cells expressing NK-cell markers. About the research overall: It was sorted CD3+CD56-NKG2C+, CD3+CD56+NKG2C- and CD3+CD56+NKG2C+ T cells that provided the TCR beta repertoires.

Overall study results and limits: The same clonotypes also predominated in the CD3+CD56-NKG2C+ fraction of four donors.

In generating TCR beta cDNA, 5'RACE template switching with UMIs was used. From its re-call of the 5' RACE reads, TCRdb lists each CDR3 protein once, without DNA. Here the sample table reports about 460,000 distinct CDR3 sequences. Germline CDR1 and CDR2: MNHNS and SASEGT. The CDR3 contains 16 residues. Note on this clonotype: Its antigen remains unknown.

This rearrangement joins TRBV6-1 to TRBJ1-5; the TRBD1 assignment by TCRdb is unverifiable without DNA. The receptor was isolated from a woman aged 45-60 years in good health. Sequencing used blood T cells: a sorted CD56 or NKG2C T cell subset, CD4+ or CD8+ T cells, or bulk PBMC T cells (not recorded which). This CDR3 reads CASSEVGGSWNQPQHF.